The clone carrying this T cell receptor beta chain has just a few counts. In the original processing: Estimates of nucleated cell counts were drawn from the amplification of reference gene primers. Sequencing used immunoSEQ multiplex PCR; TCRdb keeps in-frame clones, though not all of them. Clonal size and the V and J genes are those of that table, whereas D and trimming came from the DNA. The table shows approximately 230,000 clones, with about 80% occurring only once. The CDR3 covers 15 residues. With V trimmed by 5 bases and J by 4 bases, 7 bases remained unmatched. In germline, CDR1 is LNHDA, CDR2 SQIVND (reference sequence). The sample originates from a study of blood T cell repertoires in COVID-19. Whole-study context: Donors in the United States, Italy and Spain gave samples during acute or convalescent COVID-19. From T cells, B-cell-depleted T cells, or PBMCs came the material, which was cDNA or gDNA.

The sequenced sample was peripheral blood. The origin of this receptor is a man older than 75 with acute or convalescent COVID-19. The genes are TRBV19 and TRBJ1-4; 7 nucleotides agree with TRBD1. As DNA, the CDR3 is TGTGCCAGTAGTTCGCGGACAGGCTTTAATGAAAAACTGTTTTTT. This gives the protein CASSSRTGFNEKLFF.